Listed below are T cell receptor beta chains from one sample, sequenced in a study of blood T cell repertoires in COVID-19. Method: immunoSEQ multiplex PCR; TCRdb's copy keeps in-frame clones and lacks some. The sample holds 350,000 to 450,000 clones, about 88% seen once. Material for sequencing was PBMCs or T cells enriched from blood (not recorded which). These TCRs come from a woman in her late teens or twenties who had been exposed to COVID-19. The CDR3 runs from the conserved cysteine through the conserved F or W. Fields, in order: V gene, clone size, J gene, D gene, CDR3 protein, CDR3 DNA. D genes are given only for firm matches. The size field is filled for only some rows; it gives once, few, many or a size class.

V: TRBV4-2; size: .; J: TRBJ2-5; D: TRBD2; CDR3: CASSQDGSTTSGNLETQYF; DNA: TGTGCCAGCAGCCAAGATGGCTCCACGACTAGCGGGAATTTGGAGACCCAGTACTTC
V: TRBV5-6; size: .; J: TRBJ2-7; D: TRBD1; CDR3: CASRRAGTGAYEQYF; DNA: TGTGCCAGCAGGCGAGCCGGGACAGGGGCCTACGAGCAGTACTTC
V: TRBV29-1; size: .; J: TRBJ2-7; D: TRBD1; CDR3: CSVVPPDRERYEQYF; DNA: TGCAGCGTTGTCCCCCCGGACAGGGAAAGATACGAGCAGTACTTC
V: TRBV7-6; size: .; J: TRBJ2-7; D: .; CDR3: CASSSQGYEQYF; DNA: TGTGCCAGCAGCTCACAGGGTTACGAGCAGTACTTC
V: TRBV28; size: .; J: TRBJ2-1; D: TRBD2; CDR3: CASSLPLAVLYNEQFF; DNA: TGTGCCAGCAGTTTACCTCTAGCGGTGCTCTACAATGAGCAGTTCTTC
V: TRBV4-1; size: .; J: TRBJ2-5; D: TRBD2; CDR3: CASSQGLAGGNSKTQYF; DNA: TGCGCCAGCAGCCAAGGACTAGCGGGGGGGAATTCTAAGACCCAGTACTTC
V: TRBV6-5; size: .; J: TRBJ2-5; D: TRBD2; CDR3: CASSWASGRLETQYF; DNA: TGTGCCAGCAGTTGGGCCAGCGGGAGACTAGAGACCCAGTACTTC
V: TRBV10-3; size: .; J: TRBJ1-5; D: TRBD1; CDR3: CAISGTGPIEPQHF; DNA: TGTGCCATCAGTGGGACAGGACCCATAGAGCCCCAGCATTTT
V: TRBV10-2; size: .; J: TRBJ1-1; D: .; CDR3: CASSEWGGAEAFF; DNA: TGCGCCAGCAGTGAGTGGGGGGGGGCTGAAGCTTTCTTT
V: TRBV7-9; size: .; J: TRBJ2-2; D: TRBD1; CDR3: CASSAGGTGELFF; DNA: TGTGCCAGCAGCGCAGGGGGTACCGGGGAGCTGTTTTTT
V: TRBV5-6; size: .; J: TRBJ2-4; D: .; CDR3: CAFPIACKNIQYF; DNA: TGTGCCTTCCCGATAGCTTGCAAAAACATTCAGTACTTC
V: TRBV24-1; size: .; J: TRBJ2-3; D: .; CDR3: CATSDPQETPTDTQYF; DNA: TGTGCCACCAGTGATCCCCAGGAAACCCCCACAGATACGCAGTATTTT
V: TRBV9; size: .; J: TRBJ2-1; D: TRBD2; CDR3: CASSLAGSSYNEQFF; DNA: TGTGCCAGCAGCCTAGCGGGGAGCTCCTACAATGAGCAGTTCTTC
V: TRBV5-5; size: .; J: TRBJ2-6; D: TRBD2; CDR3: CASSLAGAGANVLTF; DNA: TGTGCCAGCAGCCTAGCGGGAGCTGGGGCCAACGTCCTGACTTTC
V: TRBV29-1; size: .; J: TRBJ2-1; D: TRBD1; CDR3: CSVVSGTGYNEQFF; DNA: TGCAGCGTCGTGTCCGGGACAGGGTACAATGAGCAGTTCTTC
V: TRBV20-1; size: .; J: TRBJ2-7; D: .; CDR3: CSANRGYEQYF; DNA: TGCAGTGCCAATCGGGGATACGAGCAGTACTTC
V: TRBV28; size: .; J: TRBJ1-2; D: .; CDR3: CASCLGGGRNYGYTF; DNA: TGTGCCAGCTGTCTCGGGGGTGGGAGGAACTATGGCTACACCTTC
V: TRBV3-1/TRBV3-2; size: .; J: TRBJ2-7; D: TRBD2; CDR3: CASSQDILAGGINEQYF; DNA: TGTGCCAGCAGCCAAGATATCCTAGCGGGGGGGATCAACGAGCAGTACTTC
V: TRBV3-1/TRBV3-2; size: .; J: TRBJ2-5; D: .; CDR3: CASSRTNSIRETQYF; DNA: TGTGCCAGCAGCCGTACGAATAGCATTCGAGAGACCCAGTACTTC
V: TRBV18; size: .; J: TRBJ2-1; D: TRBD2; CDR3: CASSPPGLAGGPRNEQFF; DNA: TGTGCCAGCTCACCTCCGGGACTAGCGGGAGGCCCCAGGAATGAGCAGTTCTTC
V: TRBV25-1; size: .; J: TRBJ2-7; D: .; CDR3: CASSESGRGYEQYF; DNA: TGTGCCAGCAGTGAATCGGGCAGGGGCTACGAGCAGTACTTC
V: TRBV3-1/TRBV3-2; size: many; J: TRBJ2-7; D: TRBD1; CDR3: CASSHAAGQDYEQYF; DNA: TGTGCCAGCAGCCACGCCGCGGGACAGGACTACGAGCAGTACTTC
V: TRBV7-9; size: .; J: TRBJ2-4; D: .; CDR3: CASHPGDIQYF; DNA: TGTGCCTCTCATCCCGGGGACATTCAGTACTTC
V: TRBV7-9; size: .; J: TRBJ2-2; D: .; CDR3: CASSLTRDTGELFF; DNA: TGTGCCAGCAGCTTAACTAGGGACACCGGGGAGCTGTTTTTT
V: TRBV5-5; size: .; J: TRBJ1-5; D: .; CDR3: CASSASQESHQPQHF; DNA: TGTGCCAGCAGCGCCTCACAGGAGTCGCATCAGCCCCAGCATTTT
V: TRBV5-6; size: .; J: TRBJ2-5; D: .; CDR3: CASSRVSGETQYF; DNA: TGTGCCAGCAGCAGAGTGTCAGGGGAGACCCAGTACTTC
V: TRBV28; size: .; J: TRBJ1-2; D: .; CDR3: CASSLRGINYGYTF; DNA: TGTGCCAGCAGTTTACGGGGAATTAACTATGGCTACACCTTC
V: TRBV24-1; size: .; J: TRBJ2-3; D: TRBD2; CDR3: CATSDFLAGPSTDTQYF; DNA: TGTGCCACCAGTGACTTCCTAGCGGGGCCTAGCACAGATACGCAGTATTTT
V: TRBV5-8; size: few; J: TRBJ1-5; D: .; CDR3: CASSPRPHRVPVSNQPQHF; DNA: TGTGCCAGCAGCCCGCGCCCTCACCGGGTCCCGGTGAGCAATCAGCCCCAGCATTTT
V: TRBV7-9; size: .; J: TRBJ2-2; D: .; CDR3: CASTIPRGNTGELFF; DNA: TGTGCCAGCACCATCCCCCGGGGTAACACCGGGGAGCTGTTTTTT
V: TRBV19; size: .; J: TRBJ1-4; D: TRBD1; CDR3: CASIRGDRVKLFF; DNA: TGTGCCAGTATAAGGGGGGACAGGGTGAAACTGTTTTTT
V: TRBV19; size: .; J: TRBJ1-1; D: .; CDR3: CASSITQNTEAFF; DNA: TGTGCCAGTAGTATTACACAGAACACTGAAGCTTTCTTT
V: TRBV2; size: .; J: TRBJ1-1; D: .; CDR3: CASKGGWGDTEAFF; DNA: TGTGCCAGCAAAGGGGGATGGGGCGACACTGAAGCTTTCTTT
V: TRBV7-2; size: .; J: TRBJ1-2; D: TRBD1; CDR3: CASSRGDRSNYGYTF; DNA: TGTGCCAGCAGCCGGGGGGACAGGTCCAACTATGGCTACACCTTC
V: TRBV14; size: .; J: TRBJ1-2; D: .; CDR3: CASSQRRQGGYTF; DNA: TGTGCCAGCAGCCAAAGGCGGCAGGGTGGCTACACCTTC
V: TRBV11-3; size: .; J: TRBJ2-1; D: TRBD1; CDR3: CASSIRDRAEQFF; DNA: TGTGCCAGCAGCATACGGGACAGGGCTGAGCAGTTCTTC
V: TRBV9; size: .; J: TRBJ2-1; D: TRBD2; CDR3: CASSVPGTSRVNEQFF; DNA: TGTGCCAGCAGCGTACCCGGGACTAGCCGGGTCAATGAGCAGTTCTTC
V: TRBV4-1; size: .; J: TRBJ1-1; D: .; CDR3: CASSLEWPWTDEAFF; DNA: TGCGCCAGCAGCCTCGAATGGCCTTGGACAGACGAAGCTTTCTTT
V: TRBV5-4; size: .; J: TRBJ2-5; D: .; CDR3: CASGHLGSGLRETQYF; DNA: TGTGCCAGCGGACACCTAGGGTCCGGGTTAAGAGAGACCCAGTACTTC
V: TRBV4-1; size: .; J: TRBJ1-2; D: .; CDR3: CASSQEEGVRGTGYTF; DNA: TGCGCCAGCAGCCAAGAAGAAGGGGTAAGGGGGACTGGCTACACCTTC
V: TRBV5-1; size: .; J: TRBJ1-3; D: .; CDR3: CASTLSGHGGDFSGNTIYF; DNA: TGCGCCAGCACGCTCTCAGGCCACGGGGGGGACTTCTCTGGAAACACCATATATTTT
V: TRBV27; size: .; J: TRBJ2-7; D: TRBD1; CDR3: CASSPWTGFYEQYF; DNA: TGTGCCAGCAGTCCTTGGACAGGGTTCTACGAGCAGTACTTC
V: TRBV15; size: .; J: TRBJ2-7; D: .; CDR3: CATSSYEEPRHGKQYF; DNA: TGTGCCACCAGCAGTTATGAGGAGCCCCGCCATGGAAAGCAGTACTTC
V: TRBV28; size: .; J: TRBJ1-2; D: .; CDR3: CASSTPSLQTGYTF; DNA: TGTGCCAGCAGCACACCCTCATTACAGACCGGCTACACCTTC
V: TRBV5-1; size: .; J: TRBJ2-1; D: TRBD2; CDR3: CASSLKLAGGHEQFF; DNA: TGCGCCAGCAGCCTCAAACTAGCGGGAGGGCATGAGCAGTTCTTC
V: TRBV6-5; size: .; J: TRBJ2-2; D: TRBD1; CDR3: CASTWDRGTGELFF; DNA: TGTGCCAGCACTTGGGACAGGGGAACCGGGGAGCTGTTTTTT
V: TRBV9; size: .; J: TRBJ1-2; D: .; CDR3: CASKTDAYGYTF; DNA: TGTGCCAGCAAGACAGACGCCTATGGCTACACCTTC
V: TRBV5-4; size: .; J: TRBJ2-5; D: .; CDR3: CASSPGGFQETQYF; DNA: TGTGCCAGCAGTCCCGGAGGGTTCCAAGAGACCCAGTACTTC
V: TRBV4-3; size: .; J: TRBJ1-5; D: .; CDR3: CASSQEARGFGQPQHF; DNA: TGCGCCAGCAGCCAAGAGGCCAGGGGATTCGGTCAGCCCCAGCATTTT